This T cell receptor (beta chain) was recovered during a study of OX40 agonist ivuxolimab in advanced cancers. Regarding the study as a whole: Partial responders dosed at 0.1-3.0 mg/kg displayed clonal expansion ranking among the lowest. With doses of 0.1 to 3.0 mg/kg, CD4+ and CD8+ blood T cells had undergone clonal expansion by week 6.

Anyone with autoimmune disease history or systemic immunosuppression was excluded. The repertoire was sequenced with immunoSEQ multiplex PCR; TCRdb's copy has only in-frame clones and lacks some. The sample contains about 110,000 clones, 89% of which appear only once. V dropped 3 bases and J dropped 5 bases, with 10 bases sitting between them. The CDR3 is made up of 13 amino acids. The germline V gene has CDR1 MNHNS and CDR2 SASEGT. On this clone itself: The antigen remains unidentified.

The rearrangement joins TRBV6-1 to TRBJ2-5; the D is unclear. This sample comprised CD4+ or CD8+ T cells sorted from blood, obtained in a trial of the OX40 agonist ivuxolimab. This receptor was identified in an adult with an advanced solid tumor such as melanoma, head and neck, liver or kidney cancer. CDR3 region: CASSEWGRETQYF. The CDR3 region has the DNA TGTGCCAGCAGTGAGTGGGGTAGGGAGACCCAGTACTTC.